These 27 T cell receptor beta chains came from one sample sequenced in a study of T cell clonality in common variable immunodeficiency. TCRdb keeps only in-frame clones here, not all; method: immunoSEQ multiplex PCR. The sample holds approximately 60,000 clones, and no clone turns up only once. The sequenced sample consisted of peripheral blood mononuclear cells. Every receptor here comes from a person aged 18 to 70 in good health.

This clone was picked up many times. Read coverage stops 3 residues before the CDR3 terminus; the germline J gene supplies the remainder. The chain couples TRBV5-4 to TRBJ1-2; D is unresolved. Per germline, CDR1 SGHNT and CDR2 YYREEE (reference sequence). The CDR3 length is 14 residues. CDR3 loop: CASSLATIKMGYTF. The DNA read from the CDR3 is TGTGCCAGCAGCTTGGCCACAATTAAGATGGGC.

This clone has a count of ten or more. From the germline J gene comes the end of the CDR3, since the read stops 3 residues before it. The chain links TRBV2 to TRBJ2-1, with 13 bases lining up with TRBD2. The CDR3 has 14 residues. V lost 6 bases and J lost 7; bases outside the gene matches: 3. Germline V CDR1 and CDR2: SNHLY, FYNNEI. CDR3 DNA (partial): TGTGCCAGCAGGTGGACTAGCGGGAGTAATGAG. Its translation is CASRWTSGSNE. The whole CDR3 reads CASRWTSGSNEQFF.

This clone showed up just a few times. The read stops 3 residues short of the end of the CDR3; the missing end is completed from the germline J gene. V usage is TRBV6-7 and J usage is TRBJ2-3; 12 bases agree with TRBD2. TRBV6-7 is an open reading frame whose function is uncertain. The CDR3 has 16 residues. CDR3 amino acids: CASIPRASGGGETQYF. Partial CDR3 DNA: TGTGCCAGCATCCCCAGGGCTAGCGGGGGGGGAGAGACG.

This clone was found many times. The missing CDR3 end, 3 residues past where the read stops, is filled in from the germline J gene. V and J are TRBV20-1 and TRBJ2-5, with 10 nucleotides matching TRBD2. The CDR3 is 15 residues long. Per germline, CDR1 DFQATT and CDR2 SNEGSKA (reference sequence). V trimming: 1 base; J trimming: 5 bases; junction bases outside the gene matches: 7. CDR3 sequence: CSARVPSGRVETQYF. Incomplete CDR3 DNA: TGCAGTGCTAGAGTACCTAGCGGGAGAGTGGAGACC.

This clone was seen many times. The observed sequence ends 3 residues before the CDR3 terminus, with the missing tail filled in from the germline J gene. The chain joins TRBV20-1 to TRBJ2-6, with D tentatively TRBD2 (5 bases). Trimming cost V 2 bases and J 0 bases, with 11 bases left between them. CDR1 DFQATT and CDR2 SNEGSKA come from the germline V gene (reference sequence). This CDR3 is built from 16 residues. The CDR3 spells CSARPGVFSGANVLTF. The DNA read from the CDR3 is TGCAGTGCTAGACCCGGGGTCTTCTCTGGGGCCAACGTC.

There are many counts of this clone. Incomplete CDR3 DNA: TGTGCCAGCACCACCGCGACAGGGTGGACAGATACG. Translation gives CASTTATGWTDT. The full CDR3 protein is CASTTATGWTDTQYF. The chain combines TRBV28 with TRBJ2-3; 7 bases match TRBD1. Coverage ceases 3 residues before the CDR3 finishes, and the germline J gene fills in the end. The CDR3 runs to 15 residues. V lost 7 bases to trimming and J lost 3 bases; unmatched junction nucleotides: 10. Germline CDR1 reads MDHEN; CDR2 reads SYDVKM.

In this sample, this clone turned up many times. The read terminates 3 residues ahead of where the CDR3 ends, so the germline J gene completes it. The chain uses TRBV3-1 (or the pseudogene TRBV3-2) and TRBJ2-7; 9 nucleotides line up with TRBD1. V was clipped by 7 bases and J by 1 base; unmatched bases: 11. Germline CDR1 and CDR2: LGHDT and YNNKEL (reference sequence). The CDR3 spans 16 residues. CDR3 protein: CASTLRTGQGSYEQYF. The CDR3 bases that were read are TGTGCCAGCACTCTGAGAACAGGACAGGGGTCCTACGAG.

This clone was counted many times. The CDR3 end lies 3 residues beyond the end of the read and is filled in from the germline J gene. The chain recombines TRBV5-1 with TRBJ1-1; tentative D call: TRBD1 (6 bases). This CDR3 is built from 15 residues. V was clipped by 0 bases and J by 6 bases, with 15 bases between them. Germline values: CDR1 SGHRS, CDR2 YFSETQ. The part of the CDR3 DNA that was read is TGCGCCAGCAGCTTGGCCGTCGGTGGGGGCTCTGAA. It encodes CASSLAVGGGSE. The full CDR3 protein is CASSLAVGGGSEAFF.

This clone was recorded at least ten times. The read terminates 3 residues before the CDR3 end, so the remaining end is supplied by the germline J gene. The genes are TRBV7-9 and TRBJ2-3; D unclear. CDR1 and CDR2 (germline): SEHNR, FQNEAQ (reference sequence). V was clipped by 4 bases and J by 6 bases, with 8 bases between them. This CDR3 region has 12 residues. Incomplete CDR3 DNA: TGTGCCAGCAGCTCTATGCGGGATACG. Translated, it gives CASSSMRDT. The full CDR3 is CASSSMRDTQYF.

This clone appeared a few times. The read gets to within 3 residues of the CDR3 end, and the germline J gene fills in the rest. The J gene is TRBJ1-2, the V gene TRBV5-1; TRBD1 aligns across 8 bases. The CDR3 runs 13 residues. Germline CDR1 and CDR2: SGHRS and YFSETQ. The CDR3 loop is CASSSGQAETYTF. The CDR3 bases that were read are TGCGCCAGCAGCTCGGGACAGGCCGAGACC.

This clone was counted ten times or more. The sequenced fragment ends 3 residues before the CDR3 boundary, so the rest is inferred from the germline J gene. The V call is TRBV11-3, the J call TRBJ2-3; tentative D call: TRBD1 (5 bases). V was cut by 6 bases and J by 0 bases, with 13 bases left in between. The CDR3 is made up of 15 amino acids. Germline V CDR1 and CDR2: SGHNT, YENEEA. Incomplete CDR3 DNA: TGTGCCAGCAGAAGGGGTCCCCTGAGCACAGATACG. Its protein product is CASRRGPLSTDT. The whole CDR3 reads CASRRGPLSTDTQYF.

This clone has at least ten counts. The read ends 3 residues before the CDR3 terminus; that terminus is restored from the germline J gene. The rearrangement uses TRBV20-1 and TRBJ2-6, with 12 bases lining up with TRBD2. The CDR3 is made up of 17 amino acids. The V segment lost 2 bases and the J segment 0 bases; nucleotides outside the gene matches: 2. The germline V gene has CDR1 DFQATT and CDR2 SNEGSKA (reference sequence). The DNA read from the CDR3 is TGCAGTGCTAGACTGGGACTAGCGGGCTCTGGGGCCAACGTC. Translating gives CSARLGLAGSGANV. The full CDR3 is CSARLGLAGSGANVLTF.

This clone showed up many times. Read data end 3 residues before the CDR3 end; the end is taken from the germline J gene. The chain joins TRBV11-1 to TRBJ2-1; D might be TRBD2 (6 bases). CDR1 is SGHAT and CDR2 is FQDESV in the germline V gene (reference sequence). Trimming cost V 6 bases and J 5 bases, with 17 bases left between them. The CDR3 length is 15 residues. The CDR3 sequence: CASRLLQGTDNEQFF. The CDR3 bases that were read are TGTGCCAGCAGATTGTTACAAGGGACTGACAATGAG.

This clone was seen a handful of times. The sequenced part of the CDR3 DNA is TGCAGCGTCTCCCCCCAGTACAATGAG. Translated, it gives CSVSPQYNE. The complete CDR3 protein is CSVSPQYNEQFF. The genes are TRBV29-1 and TRBJ2-1; D is unclear. The sequenced fragment ends 3 residues before the CDR3 boundary, so the rest is inferred from the germline J gene. Looked up from germline, CDR1 is SQVTM and CDR2 is ANQGSEA. The ends were cut back, 6 bases at V and 4 bases at J, with 10 bases in the middle. This CDR3 is 12 amino acids long.

This clone was seen repeatedly, ten times or more. The DNA read from the CDR3 is TGCAGTGCTAGAACCCGGGACTTAGTTATCACAGATACG. This codes for CSARTRDLVITDT. The full-length CDR3 reads as CSARTRDLVITDTQYF. J is TRBJ2-3 and V is TRBV20-1; D perhaps matches TRBD2 (6 bases). The CDR3 is cut off 3 residues early in the read; its end comes from the germline J gene. The germline V and J ends were trimmed by 2 bases and 2 bases, with 17 bases remaining between them. The CDR3 runs 16 residues. The germline gives CDR1 DFQATT, CDR2 SNEGSKA (reference sequence).

The sample holds many counts of this clone. The sequence runs out 3 residues before the end of the CDR3; the remainder is reconstructed from the germline J gene. This chain uses TRBV2 with TRBJ1-1; D not resolved. Per the germline V gene, CDR1 is SNHLY and CDR2 is FYNNEI. Trimming left V 8 bases short and J 4 bases short, with 26 bases between. The CDR3 has 17 amino acids. CDR3 sequence: CASSGPPPLTSTTEAFF. The CDR3 bases that were read are TGTGCCAGCTCTGGCCCGCCACCACTCACTAGCACCACTGAA.

This clone was counted ten times or more. The read ends 3 residues shy of where the CDR3 ends; the end is completed using the germline J gene. This sequence joins TRBV7-2 and TRBJ1-2, with a weak D call TRBD1 (5 bases). Looked up from germline, CDR1 is SGHTA and CDR2 is FQGNSA. CDR3 length equals 13 residues. The part of the CDR3 DNA that was read is TGTGCCAGCAGCCCCAGGGCTATAATCGGC. Translated, it gives CASSPRAIIG. The complete CDR3 protein is CASSPRAIIGYTF.

This clone was recorded at least ten times. The sequence runs out 3 residues before the end of the CDR3; the remainder is reconstructed from the germline J gene. This rearrangement joins TRBV5-1 to TRBJ2-5; 7 bases line up with TRBD1. Germline assignment: CDR1 SGHRS and CDR2 YFSETQ. The CDR3 spans 15 residues. V shed 1 base and J 4 bases; nucleotides not matched to a gene: 7. The CDR3 loop is CASSLWGQFGETQYF. The covered CDR3 bases are TGCGCCAGCAGCTTGTGGGGACAGTTTGGAGAGACC.

This clone was counted at least ten times. The read ends 3 residues before the CDR3 terminus; that terminus is restored from the germline J gene. The J gene is TRBJ2-1, the V gene TRBV2; 8 nucleotides match TRBD2. This CDR3 is built from 16 residues. Germline values: CDR1 SNHLY, CDR2 FYNNEI. V shed 4 bases and J 0 bases; nucleotides not matched to a gene: 5. The covered CDR3 bases are TGTGCCAGCAGTGGGGTAGCGGGGACCTCCTACAATGAG. It is translated as CASSGVAGTSYNE. The whole CDR3 reads CASSGVAGTSYNEQFF. Looking up the rest from reference TRBV2 and TRBJ2-1 gives the full variable domain: EPEVTQTPSHQVTQMGQEVILRCVPISNHLYFYWYRQILGQKVEFLVSFYNNEISEKSEIFDDQFSVERPDGSNFTLKIRSTKLEDSAMYFCASSGVAGTSYNEQFFGPGTRLTVL.

Notes on this clone: The read gets to within 3 residues of the CDR3 end, and the germline J gene fills in the rest. The genes are TRBV2 and TRBJ2-5; D gene ambiguous. Trimming stripped 6 bases from V and 5 bases from J, with 7 bases between. Germline V gene data show CDR1 as SNHLY and CDR2 as FYNNEI. The CDR3 is made up of 11 amino acids. CDR3 in amino acids: CASSLWETQYF. CDR3 bases read: TGTGCCAGCAGCCTATGGGAGACC.

This clone was detected many times. The sequenced fragment ends 3 residues before the CDR3 boundary, so the rest is inferred from the germline J gene. The chain combines TRBV6-4 with TRBJ1-6; D might be TRBD1 (6 bases). Trimming stripped 6 bases from V and 7 bases from J, with 16 bases between. The CDR3 extends over 15 amino acids. Germline V gene sequence: CDR1 MRHNA, CDR2 SNTAGT. CDR3 amino acids: CASRPGEFGNSPLHF. The CDR3 bases that were read are TGTGCCAGCAGACCAGGGGAGTTTGGGAATTCACCC.

This clone was observed many times. The sequenced fragment ends 3 residues before the CDR3 boundary, so the rest is inferred from the germline J gene. The rearrangement links TRBV20-1 to TRBJ1-1; 7 bases align to TRBD1. The CDR3 length is 16 residues. Trimming cost V 0 bases and J 3 bases; bases outside gene matches: 10. Germline V gene data show CDR1 as DFQATT and CDR2 as SNEGSKA (reference sequence). The CDR3 reads CSARDGQGGRYTEAFF. Incomplete CDR3 DNA: TGCAGTGCTAGAGATGGGCAGGGGGGCCGGTACACTGAA.

This clone has a count of ten or more. The read ends 3 residues before the CDR3 terminus; that terminus is restored from the germline J gene. The V and J genes are TRBV20-1 and TRBJ2-1; D is perhaps TRBD1 (5 bases). Germline lookup yields CDR1 DFQATT and CDR2 SNEGSKA (reference sequence). V was shortened by 1 base and J by 3 bases, with 16 bases between the two germline ends. The CDR3 length is 16 residues. This chain's CDR3 is CSARVVAGIVYNEQFF. The sequenced CDR3 bases are TGCAGTGCTAGAGTCGTGGCAGGGATCGTCTACAATGAG.

In its sample, this clone was seen many times. The read gets to within 3 residues of the CDR3 end, and the germline J gene fills in the rest. The chain has TRBV5-1 and TRBJ1-5; D gene uncertain. Germline CDR1 SGHRS, CDR2 YFSETQ. Trimming shortened V by 4 bases and J by 5 bases, and 10 bases separated the two germline ends. The CDR3 has 13 amino acids. The sequenced CDR3 bases are TGCGCCAGCAGCCTCGACACGGATCAGCCC. It is translated as CASSLDTDQP. Given in full, the CDR3 is CASSLDTDQPQHF.

This clone was seen only a few times. CDR3 loop: CASASRGQPYNDYTF. The DNA read from the CDR3 is TGTGCCAGCGCGAGTCGTGGGCAGCCGTACAATGAC. This chain joins TRBV6-2 or TRBV6-3 and TRBJ1-2; no clear D. The read stops 3 residues short of the end of the CDR3; the missing end is completed from the germline J gene. The CDR3 is made up of 15 amino acids. Germline assignment: CDR1 MNHEY and CDR2 SVGEGT.

This clone was detected many times. The read finishes 3 residues shy of the CDR3 end, and the germline J gene is used to complete it. The chain recombines TRBV2 with TRBJ1-5, with a possible D match to TRBD1 (5 bases). CDR1 and CDR2 from the germline V gene are SNHLY and FYNNEI. The V end lost 7 bases, the J end lost 0 bases, and 16 bases lay between the germline ends. The CDR3 loop spans 16 amino acids. Incomplete CDR3 DNA: TGTGCCAGCAATCGGCAGGGCCTCTATAGCAATCAGCCC. Protein: CASNRQGLYSNQP. The whole CDR3 protein is CASNRQGLYSNQPQHF.

This clone was counted ten times or more. Coverage ceases 3 residues before the CDR3 finishes, and the germline J gene fills in the end. V and J are TRBV7-8 and TRBJ1-5, with 10 bases aligning to TRBD1. Germline V lookup: CDR1 SGHVS, CDR2 FQNEAQ. This CDR3 has 16 residues. The V gene end was trimmed by 5 bases and the J gene end by 3 bases; junction bases not matched to a gene: 7. The CDR3 spells CASSHSGTGANQPQHF. The part of the CDR3 DNA that was read is TGTGCCAGCAGCCACTCCGGGACAGGGGCCAATCAGCCC.